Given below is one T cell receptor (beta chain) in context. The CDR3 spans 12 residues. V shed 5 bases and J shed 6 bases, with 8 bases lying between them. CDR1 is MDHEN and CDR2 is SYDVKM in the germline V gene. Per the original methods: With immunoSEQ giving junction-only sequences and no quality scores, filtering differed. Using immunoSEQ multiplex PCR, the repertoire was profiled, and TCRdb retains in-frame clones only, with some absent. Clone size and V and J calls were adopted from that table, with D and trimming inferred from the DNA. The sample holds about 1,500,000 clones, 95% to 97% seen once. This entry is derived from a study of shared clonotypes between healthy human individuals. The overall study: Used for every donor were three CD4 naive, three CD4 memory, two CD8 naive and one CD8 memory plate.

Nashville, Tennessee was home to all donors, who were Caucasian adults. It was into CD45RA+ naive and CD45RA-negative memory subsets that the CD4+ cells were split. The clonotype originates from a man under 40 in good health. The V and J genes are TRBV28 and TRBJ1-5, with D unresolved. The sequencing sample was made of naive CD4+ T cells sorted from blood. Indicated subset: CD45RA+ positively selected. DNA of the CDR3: TGTGCCAGCAGTACATCGGGTCAGCCCCAGCATTTT. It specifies CASSTSGQPQHF.